This T cell receptor beta chain derives from a study of vaccination effects on CD4 cells after COVID-19. Across the study: Participants each got two BNT162b2 or mRNA-1273 vaccine doses.

Within the ViraFEST assay, antigen-specific CD4+ T cells underwent expansion with viral peptide pools prior to sequencing. With roughly 10 days of culture completed, CD4+ T cells were isolated. Testing of the vaccine recipients showed negative nucleocapsid antibodies and no prior SARS-CoV-2 infection. A half-volume exchange with IL-2 medium occurred on days 3 and 7. Measured with immunoSEQ multiplex PCR; TCRdb has only the in-frame clones, and not every one. The sample shows approximately 74,000 clones, under 85% of them seen only once. Study-wide findings and caveats: Clonal contraction was marked in infection- and vaccine-induced clones late after vaccination. Just 1 of 255 vaccine-induced clones in healthy recipients was cross-reactive.

With regard to this clone: Its antigen is unidentified.

The germline CDR1 and CDR2 sequences are SNHLY and FYNNEI. Trimming at V came to 7 bases and at J to 6 bases, leaving 7 bases not matched to a gene. The CDR3 is 14 residues long. J is TRBJ1-5 and V is TRBV2, with TRBD1 matching over 9 bases. This sample comprised CD4+ T cells from PBMCs cultured with HCoV-NL63 spike peptides, obtained before COVID-19 vaccination. The clonotype originates from a human donor who received a COVID-19 vaccine. CDR3 protein: CASTEDRGGQPQHF. As DNA, the CDR3 is TGTGCCAGCACCGAGGACAGGGGAGGTCAGCCCCAGCATTTT.